This T cell receptor beta chain was recorded in a study of identical twins. Trimming took 6 bases from V and 7 from J, leaving 15 bases between them. The CDR3 covers 13 residues. Germline CDR1 WSHSY, CDR2 SAAADI. This clonotype was observed a few times. Its target is unknown. All of the donors were Caucasians in good health. After template switching added a universal primer site, the resulting cDNA carried unique molecular identifiers. MiXCR, run by TCRdb on the 5' RACE reads, gives a single entry per CDR3 protein. In the table there are some 790,000 distinct CDR3 sequences, 18% of which are singletons. Study-level results: Insertions were fewer in abundant cord blood beta clonotypes, whereas memory repertoires showed none of this pattern.

This same sample was also taken into another study, of T cells expressing NK-cell markers. That work contributes: According to the study, TCR beta repertoires originated from sorted CD3+CD56+NKG2C+, CD3+CD56+NKG2C- and CD3+CD56-NKG2C+ T cells.

Sequenced material: PBMCs. The V gene is TRBV10-2, the J gene TRBJ1-2, with a weak D call TRBD1 (6 bases). The receptor was derived from a woman under 30 in good health. Written as DNA, the CDR3 is TGCGCCAGCAGGCCCGGGACAACGGGTGGCTACACCTTC. This sequence encodes CASRPGTTGGYTF.